This is a list of T cell receptor beta chains from one sample in a study of T-cell memory formation after mild COVID-19. TCRdb reprocessed the 5' RACE reads via MiXCR and lists one record per CDR3 protein. The data hold 110,000 to 150,000 distinct CDR3 sequences, with about 25% observed a single time. The material sequenced was PBMCs or a T cell subset sorted from them (not recorded which). These receptor sequences come from an adult woman who had mild COVID-19 (a few samples of this study predate the infection). Cell type and time point are not known. The CDR3 runs from the conserved cysteine through the conserved F or W. A D gene is named only where the DNA matches it firmly. Clone size, where shown, is once, few, many, or a class for clones that have expanded.

V: TRBV29-1
J: TRBJ1-5
D: .
size: .
DNA: TGCAGCGTGAAGGAGTCAGGTTACCAGCCCCAGCATTTT
CDR3: CSVKESGYQPQHF

V: TRBV7-2
J: TRBJ2-1
D: TRBD1
size: .
DNA: TGTGCCAGCAGCAATATCGACAGGGATCTCTACAATGAGCAGTTCTTC
CDR3: CASSNIDRDLYNEQFF

V: TRBV27
J: TRBJ1-2
D: .
size: .
DNA: TGTGCCAGCAGTTTAGGGGATCCACAGAAGATGGACTATGGCTACACCTTC
CDR3: CASSLGDPQKMDYGYTF

V: TRBV6-2/TRBV6-3
J: TRBJ2-1
D: TRBD2
size: .
DNA: TGTGCCAGCAGCCAGGTAGCTTGGGGAGGGTCCTACAATGAGCAGTTCTTC
CDR3: CASSQVAWGGSYNEQFF

V: TRBV5-1
J: TRBJ1-2
D: .
size: .
DNA: TGCGCCAGCAGCTTGGCCGGGAGGGGAAGCCATGGCTACACCTTC
CDR3: CASSLAGRGSHGYTF

V: TRBV4-1
J: TRBJ1-2
D: .
size: .
DNA: TGCGCCAGCAGCCAAGGGTGGGACGTCTCTAACTATGGCTACACCTTC
CDR3: CASSQGWDVSNYGYTF

V: TRBV7-9
J: TRBJ2-1
D: TRBD2
size: .
DNA: TGTGCCAGCAGCTTTGGGACTAGCGGCGACAATGAGCAGTTCTTC
CDR3: CASSFGTSGDNEQFF

V: TRBV12-3/TRBV12-4
J: TRBJ2-7
D: TRBD2
size: few
DNA: TGTGCCAGCAGTGCGACCGGGACTAGCGGGAGACGACTGGCCGAGCAGTACTTC
CDR3: CASSATGTSGRRLAEQYF

V: TRBV7-2
J: TRBJ2-1
D: .
size: .
DNA: TGTGCCAGCAGCTTAGCACCCAGCCCGGTGATCGATGAGCAGTTCTTC
CDR3: CASSLAPSPVIDEQFF

V: TRBV27
J: TRBJ1-6
D: .
size: .
DNA: TGTGCCAGCAGTCCCTCCCCAGGACCTAATTCACCCCTCCACTTT
CDR3: CASSPSPGPNSPLHF

V: TRBV20-1
J: TRBJ2-1
D: TRBD1
size: .
DNA: TGCAGTGCTAGGGGTTTCGGGACAGGGGTGGGTACGATGGGCAATGAGCAGTTCTTC
CDR3: CSARGFGTGVGTMGNEQFF

V: TRBV7-9
J: TRBJ1-2
D: .
size: few
DNA: TGTGCCAGCAGCAACCGGGACACAACTAACTATGGCTACACCTTC
CDR3: CASSNRDTTNYGYTF

V: TRBV2
J: TRBJ2-5
D: TRBD2
size: .
DNA: TGTGCCAGCAGTGAAACTAGCGGGAGTCCAGAGACCCAGTACTTC
CDR3: CASSETSGSPETQYF

V: TRBV7-9
J: TRBJ1-1
D: TRBD1
size: few
DNA: TGTGCCAGCAGCTTCGGACAGGGGGCTACTGAAGCTTTCTTT
CDR3: CASSFGQGATEAFF